This T cell receptor (beta chain) was documented in a study of blood T cell repertoires in COVID-19. Study in general: T cells, B-cell-depleted T cells, or PBMCs supplied cDNA or gDNA.

Seattle cases were enrolled at active infection and followed longitudinally. V was cut by 2 bases and J by 0 bases, with 10 bases left in between. CDR3 length: 16 amino acids. Per germline, CDR1 KGHSH and CDR2 LQKENI. Sequencing used immunoSEQ multiplex PCR; TCRdb keeps in-frame clones, though not all of them. The data contain some 180,000 clones, approximately 86% of them seen just once; the ten biggest clones take up roughly 8.1%. Sample: peripheral blood. The genes are TRBV18 and TRBJ1-4; D gene ambiguous. The origin of this receptor is a woman at least 80 years old with COVID-19, enrolled during active disease. CDR3 residues: CASSPSIVSTNEKLFF. The CDR3 nucleotides read TGTGCCAGCTCACCATCTATCGTGTCAACTAATGAAAAACTGTTTTTT.